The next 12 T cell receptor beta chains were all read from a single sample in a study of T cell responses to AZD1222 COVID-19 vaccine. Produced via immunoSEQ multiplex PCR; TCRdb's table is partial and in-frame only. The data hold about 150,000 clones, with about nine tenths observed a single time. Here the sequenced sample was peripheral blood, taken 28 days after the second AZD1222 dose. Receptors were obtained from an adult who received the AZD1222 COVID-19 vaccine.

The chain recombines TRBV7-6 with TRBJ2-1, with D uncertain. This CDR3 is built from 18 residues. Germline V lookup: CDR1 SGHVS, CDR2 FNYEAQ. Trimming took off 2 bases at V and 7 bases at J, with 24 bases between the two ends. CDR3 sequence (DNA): TGTGCCAGCAGCTTATCCCCCCCTCTTCGGGCCTGGATGAATGAGCAGTTCTTC. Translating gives CASSLSPPLRAWMNEQFF.

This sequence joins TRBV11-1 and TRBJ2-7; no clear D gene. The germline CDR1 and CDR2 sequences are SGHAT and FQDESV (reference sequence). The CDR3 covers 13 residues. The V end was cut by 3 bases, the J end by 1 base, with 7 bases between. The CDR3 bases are TGTGCCAGCAGCTTCGGCGAATCCTACGAGCAGTACTTC. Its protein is CASSFGESYEQYF.

The CDR3 region has the DNA TGCGCCAGCAGCCTGGCGGGGTCCGGCCCATATTCACCCCTCCACTTT. Its protein product is CASSLAGSGPYSPLHF. This chain joins TRBV5-1 and TRBJ1-6, with D hard to call. The V and J ends lost 4 bases and 8 bases respectively, with 19 bases between them. Per the germline V gene, CDR1 is SGHRS and CDR2 is YFSETQ. This CDR3 contains 16 residues.

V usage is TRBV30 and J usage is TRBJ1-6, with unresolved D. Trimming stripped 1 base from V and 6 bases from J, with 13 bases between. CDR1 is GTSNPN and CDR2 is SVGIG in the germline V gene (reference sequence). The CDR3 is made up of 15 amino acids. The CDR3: CAWSAPWQPNSPLHF. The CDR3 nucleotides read TGTGCCTGGAGTGCGCCGTGGCAGCCTAATTCACCCCTCCACTTT. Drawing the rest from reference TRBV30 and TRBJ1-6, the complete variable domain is SQTIHQWPATLVQPVGSPLSLECTVEGTSNPNLYWYRQAAGRGLQLLFYSVGIGQISSEVPQNLSASRPQDRQFILSSKKLLLSDSGFYLCAWSAPWQPNSPLHFGNGTRLTVT.

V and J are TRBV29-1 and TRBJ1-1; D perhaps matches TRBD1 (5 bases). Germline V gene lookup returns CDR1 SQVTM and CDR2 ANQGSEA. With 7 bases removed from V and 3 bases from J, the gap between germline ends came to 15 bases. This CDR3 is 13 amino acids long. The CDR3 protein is CSAFGGDYTEAFF. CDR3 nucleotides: TGCAGCGCCTTCGGAGGGGACTACACTGAAGCTTTCTTT.

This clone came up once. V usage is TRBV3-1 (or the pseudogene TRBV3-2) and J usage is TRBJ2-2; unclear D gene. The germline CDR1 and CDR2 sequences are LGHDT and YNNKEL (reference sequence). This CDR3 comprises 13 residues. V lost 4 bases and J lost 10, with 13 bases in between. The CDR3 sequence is CASSRFSPEELFF. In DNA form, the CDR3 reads TGTGCCAGCAGCCGATTCTCTCCTGAGGAGCTGTTTTTT.

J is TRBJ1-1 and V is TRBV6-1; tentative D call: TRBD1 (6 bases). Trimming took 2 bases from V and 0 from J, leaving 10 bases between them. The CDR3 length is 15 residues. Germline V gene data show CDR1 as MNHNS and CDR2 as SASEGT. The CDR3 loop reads CASSEIGQMNTEAFF. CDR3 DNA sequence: TGTGCCAGCAGTGAAATCGGACAGATGAACACTGAAGCTTTCTTT.

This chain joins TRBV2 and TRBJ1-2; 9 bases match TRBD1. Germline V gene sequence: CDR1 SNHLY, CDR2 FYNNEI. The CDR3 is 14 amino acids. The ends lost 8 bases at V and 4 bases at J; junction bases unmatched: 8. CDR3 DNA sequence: TGTGCCAGCGGAAGGACAGGGGTTAGCTATGGCTACACCTTC. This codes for CASGRTGVSYGYTF.

CDR3 region: CASSPGTVGGELFF. The DNA of the CDR3 is TGTGCCAGCAGTCCAGGGACAGTGGGGGGGGAGCTGTTTTTT. This chain uses TRBV6-5 with TRBJ2-2; 7 bases align to TRBD1. After removal of 5 bases from V and 8 bases from J, the junction contained 8 bases not matched to a gene. This CDR3 contains 14 residues. CDR1 is MNHEY and CDR2 is SVGAGI in the germline V gene.

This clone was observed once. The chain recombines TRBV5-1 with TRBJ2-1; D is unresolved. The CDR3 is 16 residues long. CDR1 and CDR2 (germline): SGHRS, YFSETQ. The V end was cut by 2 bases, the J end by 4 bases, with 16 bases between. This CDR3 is CASSFFWTIIYNEQFF. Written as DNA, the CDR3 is TGCGCCAGCAGCTTTTTTTGGACCATTATATACAATGAGCAGTTCTTC.

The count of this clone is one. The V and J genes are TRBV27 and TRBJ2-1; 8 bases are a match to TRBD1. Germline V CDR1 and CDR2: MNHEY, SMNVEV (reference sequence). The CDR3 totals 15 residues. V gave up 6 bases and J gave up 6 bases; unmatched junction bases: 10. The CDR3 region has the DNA TGTGCCAGCAGCTCCGGACAGGGAAGGGTCAATGAGCAGTTCTTC. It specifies CASSSGQGRVNEQFF.

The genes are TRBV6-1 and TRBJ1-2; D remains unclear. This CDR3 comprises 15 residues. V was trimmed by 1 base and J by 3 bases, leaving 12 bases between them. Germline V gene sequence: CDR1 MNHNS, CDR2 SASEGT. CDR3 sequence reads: CASSEGVVGYYGYTF. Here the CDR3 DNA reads TGTGCCAGCAGTGAAGGGGTGGTGGGCTACTATGGCTACACCTTC.